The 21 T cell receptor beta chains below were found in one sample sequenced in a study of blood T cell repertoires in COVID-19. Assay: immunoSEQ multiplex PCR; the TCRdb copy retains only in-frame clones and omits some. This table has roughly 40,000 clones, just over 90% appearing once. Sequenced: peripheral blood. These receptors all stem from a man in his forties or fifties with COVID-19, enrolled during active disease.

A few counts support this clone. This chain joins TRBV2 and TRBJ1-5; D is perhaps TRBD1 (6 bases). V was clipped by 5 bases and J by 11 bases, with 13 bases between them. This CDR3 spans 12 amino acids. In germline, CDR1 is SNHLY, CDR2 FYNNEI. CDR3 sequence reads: CASSLGGVAQHF. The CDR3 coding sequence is TGTGCCAGCAGTCTAGGGGGGGTGGCCCAGCATTTT.

The CDR3 here is CASSLFSEETQYF. CDR3 nucleotides: TGTGCCAGCAGCTTGTTCTCAGAAGAGACCCAGTACTTC. The rearrangement joins TRBV5-6 to TRBJ2-5; D is undetermined. V lost 1 base to trimming and J lost 3 bases, with 7 bases between them. Germline V CDR1 and CDR2: SGHDT, YYEEEE. The CDR3 covers 13 residues.

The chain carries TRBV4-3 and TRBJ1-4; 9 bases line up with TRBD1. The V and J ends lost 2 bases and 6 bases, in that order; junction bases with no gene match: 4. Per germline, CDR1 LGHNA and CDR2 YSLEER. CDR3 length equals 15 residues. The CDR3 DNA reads TGCGCCAGCAGCCAACATACAGGGGGCGATGAAAAACTGTTTTTT. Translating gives CASSQHTGGDEKLFF.

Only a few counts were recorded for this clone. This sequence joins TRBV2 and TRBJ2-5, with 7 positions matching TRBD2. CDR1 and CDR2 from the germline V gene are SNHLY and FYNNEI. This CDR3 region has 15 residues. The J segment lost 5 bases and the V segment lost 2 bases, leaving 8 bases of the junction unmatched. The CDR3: CASSEMAGEWETQYF. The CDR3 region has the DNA TGTGCCAGCAGTGAAATGGCGGGAGAGTGGGAGACCCAGTACTTC.

CDR3 DNA sequence: TGTGCCAGCAGCTTAGTTGCAGGGGGCAAGTCTGGCTACACCTTC. Protein product: CASSLVAGGKSGYTF. The chain combines TRBV7-2 with TRBJ1-2; 8 bases agree with TRBD1. CDR1 and CDR2 from the germline V gene are SGHTA and FQGNSA. V gave up 1 base and J gave up 7 bases; unmatched junction bases: 8. The CDR3 spans 15 residues.

CDR3 residues: CASIQGVGNTIYF. The CDR3 DNA follows: TGTGCCAGCATCCAGGGTGTCGGAAACACCATATATTTT. The chain uses TRBV7-9 and TRBJ1-3, with D possibly being TRBD1 (5 bases). Trimming pared 7 bases from V and 4 bases from J, leaving 11 bases between. CDR3 length equals 13 residues. Germline lookup yields CDR1 SEHNR and CDR2 FQNEAQ (reference sequence).

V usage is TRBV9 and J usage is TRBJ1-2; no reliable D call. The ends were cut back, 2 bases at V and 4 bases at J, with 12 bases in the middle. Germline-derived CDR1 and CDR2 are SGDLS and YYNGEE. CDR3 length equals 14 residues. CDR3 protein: CASSVLGRGYGYTF. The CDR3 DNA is TGTGCCAGCAGCGTCCTCGGGCGGGGCTATGGCTACACCTTC.

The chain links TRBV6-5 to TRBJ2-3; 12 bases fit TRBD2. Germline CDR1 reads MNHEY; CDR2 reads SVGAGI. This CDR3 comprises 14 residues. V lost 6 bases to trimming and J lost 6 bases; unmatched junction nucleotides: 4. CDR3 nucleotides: TGTGCCAGCAGGCTAGCGGGAGGGCGTGATACGCAGTATTTT. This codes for CASRLAGGRDTQYF.

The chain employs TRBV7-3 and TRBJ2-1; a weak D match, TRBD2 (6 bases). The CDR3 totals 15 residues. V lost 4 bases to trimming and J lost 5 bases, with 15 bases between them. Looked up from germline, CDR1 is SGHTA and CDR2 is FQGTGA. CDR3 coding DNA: TGTGCCAGCAGCTGGACGTACGGGGGTAACAATGAGCAGTTCTTC. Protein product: CASSWTYGGNNEQFF. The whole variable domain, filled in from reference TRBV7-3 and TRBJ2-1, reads GAGVSQTPSNKVTEKGKYVELRCDPISGHTALYWYRQSLGQGPEFLIYFQGTGAADDSGLPNDRFFAVRPEGSVSTLKIQRTERGDSAVYLCASSWTYGGNNEQFFGPGTRLTVL.

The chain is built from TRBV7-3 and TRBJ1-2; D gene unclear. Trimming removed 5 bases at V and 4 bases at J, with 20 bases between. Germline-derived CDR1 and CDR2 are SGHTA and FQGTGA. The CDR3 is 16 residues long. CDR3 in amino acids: CASSPRSLTESYGYTF. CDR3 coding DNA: TGTGCCAGCAGCCCCCGCTCATTAACAGAGAGCTATGGCTACACCTTC. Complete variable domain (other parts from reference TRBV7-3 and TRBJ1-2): GAGVSQTPSNKVTEKGKYVELRCDPISGHTALYWYRQSLGQGPEFLIYFQGTGAADDSGLPNDRFFAVRPEGSVSTLKIQRTERGDSAVYLCASSPRSLTESYGYTFGSGTRLTVV.

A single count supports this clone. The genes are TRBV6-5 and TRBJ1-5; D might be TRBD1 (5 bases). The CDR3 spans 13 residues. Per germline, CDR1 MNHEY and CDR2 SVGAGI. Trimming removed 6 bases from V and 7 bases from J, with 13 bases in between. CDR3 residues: CASSPRELQPQHF. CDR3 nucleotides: TGTGCCAGCAGCCCCAGGGAACTACAGCCCCAGCATTTT.

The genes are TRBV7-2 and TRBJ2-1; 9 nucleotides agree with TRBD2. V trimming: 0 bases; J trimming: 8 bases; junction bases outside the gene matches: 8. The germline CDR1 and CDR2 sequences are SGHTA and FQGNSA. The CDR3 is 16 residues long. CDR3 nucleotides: TGTGCCAGCAGCTTAGCTTTAGCGGGAGCGTCGGATGAGCAGTTCTTC. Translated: CASSLALAGASDEQFF.

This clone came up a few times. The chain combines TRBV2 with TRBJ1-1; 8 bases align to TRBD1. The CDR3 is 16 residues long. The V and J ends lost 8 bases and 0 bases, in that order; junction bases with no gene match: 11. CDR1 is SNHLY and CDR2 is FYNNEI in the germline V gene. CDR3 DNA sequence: TGTGCCAGCGGCCTGGGGACAGGAGTACTGAACACTGAAGCTTTCTTT. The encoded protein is CASGLGTGVLNTEAFF.

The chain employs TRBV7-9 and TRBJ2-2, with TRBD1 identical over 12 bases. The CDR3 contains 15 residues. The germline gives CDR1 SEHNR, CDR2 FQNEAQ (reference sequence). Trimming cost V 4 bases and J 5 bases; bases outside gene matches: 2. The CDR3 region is CASSWDRGRTGELFF. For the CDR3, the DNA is TGTGCCAGCAGCTGGGACAGGGGGCGTACCGGGGAGCTGTTTTTT.

The CDR3 DNA is TGCGCCAGTGCGGAGATACAGGGGGCTGAGCAGTTCTTC. Its translation is CASAEIQGAEQFF. The chain recombines TRBV5-1 with TRBJ2-1; 9 nucleotides line up with TRBD1. The junction had 9 bases not matched to a gene; V was cut back by 8 bases and J by 9 bases. Germline V lookup: CDR1 SGHRS, CDR2 YFSETQ. CDR3 length: 13 amino acids.

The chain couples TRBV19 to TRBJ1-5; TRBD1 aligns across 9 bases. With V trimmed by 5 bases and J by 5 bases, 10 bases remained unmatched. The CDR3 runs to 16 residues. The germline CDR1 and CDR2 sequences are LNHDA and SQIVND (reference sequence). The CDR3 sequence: CASSGFLGQGYQPQHF. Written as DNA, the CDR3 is TGTGCCAGTAGTGGATTTCTAGGACAGGGGTATCAGCCCCAGCATTTT.

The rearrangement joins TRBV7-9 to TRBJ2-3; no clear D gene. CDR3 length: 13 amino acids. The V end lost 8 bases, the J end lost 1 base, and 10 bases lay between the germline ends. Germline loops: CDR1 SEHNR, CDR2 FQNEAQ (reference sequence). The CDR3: CASELRGTDTQYF. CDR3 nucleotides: TGTGCCAGCGAGCTACGGGGCACAGATACGCAGTATTTT.

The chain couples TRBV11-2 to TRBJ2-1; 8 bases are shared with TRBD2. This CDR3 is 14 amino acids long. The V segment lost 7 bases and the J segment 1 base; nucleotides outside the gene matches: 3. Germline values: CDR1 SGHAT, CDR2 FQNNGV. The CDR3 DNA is TGTGCCAGCACCGTAGCGGGGTCCTACAATGAGCAGTTCTTC. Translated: CASTVAGSYNEQFF. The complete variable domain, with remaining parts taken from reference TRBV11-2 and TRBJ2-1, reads EAGVAQSPRYKIIEKRQSVAFWCNPISGHATLYWYQQILGQGPKLLIQFQNNGVVDDSQLPKDRFSAERLKGVDSTLKIQPAKLEDSAVYLCASTVAGSYNEQFFGPGTRLTVL.

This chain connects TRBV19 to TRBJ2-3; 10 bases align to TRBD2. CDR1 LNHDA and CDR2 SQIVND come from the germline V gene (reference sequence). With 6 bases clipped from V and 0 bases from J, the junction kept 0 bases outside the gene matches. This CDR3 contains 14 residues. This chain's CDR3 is CASRTSGSTDTQYF. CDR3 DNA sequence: TGTGCCAGTAGGACTAGCGGGAGCACAGATACGCAGTATTTT.

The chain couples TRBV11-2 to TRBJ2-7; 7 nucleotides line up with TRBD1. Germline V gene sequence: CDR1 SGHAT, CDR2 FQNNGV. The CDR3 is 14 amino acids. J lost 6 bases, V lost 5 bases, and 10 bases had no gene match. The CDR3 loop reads CASSAHTGVGEQYF. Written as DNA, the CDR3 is TGTGCCAGCAGCGCACATACAGGGGTGGGCGAGCAGTACTTC.

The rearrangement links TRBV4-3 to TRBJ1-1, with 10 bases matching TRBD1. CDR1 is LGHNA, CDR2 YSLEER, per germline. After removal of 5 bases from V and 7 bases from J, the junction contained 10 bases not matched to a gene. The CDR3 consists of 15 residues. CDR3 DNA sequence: TGCGCCAGCAGCTCGGGACAGGGGTCTAAGGGTGAAGCTTTCTTT. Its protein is CASSSGQGSKGEAFF.